One and the same sample provided the 29 T cell receptor beta chains below, sequenced in a study of blood T cell repertoires in COVID-19. Repertoires were generated with immunoSEQ multiplex PCR, while TCRdb's copy carries only in-frame clones and drops some. The table shows about 110,000 clones, with around 82% occurring only once. Sequencing was performed on peripheral blood. These receptors were taken from a human donor in a cohort sampled during active COVID-19.

This clone is a singleton in its sample. This sequence joins TRBV7-2 and TRBJ2-4, with TRBD2 matching 10 bases. Germline V lookup: CDR1 SGHTA, CDR2 FQGNSA. The CDR3 runs to 15 residues. Trimming cost V 4 bases and J 8 bases; bases outside gene matches: 8. The DNA for the CDR3 is TGTGCCAGCAGCTCTAGCGGGAGTCCCGGGGACATTCAGTACTTC. Translation gives CASSSSGSPGDIQYF.

The chain carries TRBV29-1 and TRBJ1-4; 8 bases match TRBD1. Unmatched junction bases numbered 4, after V lost 7 bases and J lost 3 bases. The CDR3 length is 13 residues. Germline V CDR1 and CDR2: SQVTM, ANQGSEA. In DNA, the CDR3 is TGCAGCGGACAGGGGTCGGCTAATGAAAAACTGTTTTTT. Its translation: CSGQGSANEKLFF.

The rearrangement joins TRBV6-2 or TRBV6-3 to TRBJ2-2, with TRBD2 as a possible D gene (6 bases). Trimming left V 6 bases short and J 4 bases short, with 30 bases between. The CDR3 runs 20 residues. Germline CDR1 reads MNHEY; CDR2 reads SVGEGT. The CDR3: CASSQGLRRSLLESTGELFF. For the CDR3, the DNA is TGTGCCAGCAGCCAGGGACTCCGACGCTCTTTACTTGAATCCACCGGGGAGCTGTTTTTT.

This chain joins TRBV28 and TRBJ2-5; 10 nucleotides line up with TRBD1. From germline, CDR1 is MDHEN and CDR2 SYDVKM. The CDR3 is made up of 16 amino acids. With 5 bases clipped from V and 5 bases from J, the junction kept 11 bases outside the gene matches. The CDR3 bases are TGTGCCAGCAGTCCGCGACAGGGGGCGCCGGGGGAGACCCAGTACTTC. Protein sequence: CASSPRQGAPGETQYF. Based on the CDR3 plus reference TRBV28 and TRBJ2-5, the full variable domain is DVKVTQSSRYLVKRTGEKVFLECVQDMDHENMFWYRQDPGLGLRLIYFSYDVKMKEKGDIPEGYSVSREKKERFSLILESASTNQTSMYLCASSPRQGAPGETQYFGPGTRLLVL.

This chain connects TRBV19 to TRBJ1-5; no clear D. This CDR3 comprises 15 residues. Germline V gene sequence: CDR1 LNHDA, CDR2 SQIVND (reference sequence). V lost 7 bases and J lost 2, with 15 bases in between. CDR3 sequence: CASTDAPRGNQPQHF. CDR3 sequence (DNA): TGTGCCAGTACGGACGCTCCGAGGGGCAATCAGCCCCAGCATTTT.

This chain connects TRBV7-3 to TRBJ2-7; 13 nucleotides line up with TRBD2. Germline CDR1 is SGHTA and CDR2 is FQGTGA. The CDR3 has 14 amino acids. J gave up 6 bases and V 6 bases, and 5 bases lay outside the gene matches. The CDR3 here is CASSLGTSGTEQYF. CDR3 sequence (DNA): TGTGCCAGCAGTTTGGGGACTAGCGGGACCGAGCAGTACTTC.

The J gene is TRBJ2-7, the V gene TRBV12-3 or TRBV12-4, with 8 positions matching TRBD2. CDR3 length equals 13 residues. The V gene end was trimmed by 6 bases and the J gene end by 5 bases; junction bases not matched to a gene: 6. The CDR3 DNA is TGTGCCAGCAGCATAAAGCGGGAGAACGAGCAGTACGTC. This translates into CASSIKRENEQYV.

The V gene is TRBV27, the J gene TRBJ2-3; 14 positions agree with TRBD2. The germline V gene encodes CDR1 MNHEY and CDR2 SMNVEV (reference sequence). The CDR3 loop spans 15 amino acids. The V segment lost 7 bases and the J segment 5 bases; nucleotides outside the gene matches: 5. CDR3: CASTSGLAGVDTQYF. CDR3 nucleotide sequence: TGTGCCAGCACCTCGGGACTAGCGGGAGTAGATACGCAGTATTTT.

The gene calls are TRBV30 and TRBJ2-2, with D possibly TRBD2 on 5 matching bases. The V end was cut by 2 bases, the J end by 5 bases, with 9 bases between. The V gene's germline CDR1 is GTSNPN and CDR2 SVGIG (reference sequence). This CDR3 comprises 13 residues. The CDR3 loop reads CAWSLSGTGELFF. The CDR3 nucleotides are TGTGCCTGGAGTTTGAGCGGAACCGGGGAGCTGTTTTTT.

This clone has just one count. The gene calls are TRBV7-8 and TRBJ2-3; 7 positions match TRBD2. The V gene's germline CDR1 is SGHVS and CDR2 FQNEAQ. Losses at the gene ends were 3 bases for V and 3 bases for J; bases not matched to a gene: 9. The CDR3 is 16 residues long. CDR3 DNA: TGTGCCAGCAGCTTGGGCGGGAGTAGGTTGACAGATACGCAGTATTTT. It is translated as CASSLGGSRLTDTQYF.

The chain combines TRBV11-2 with TRBJ2-7; 9 bases map to TRBD1. Germline loops: CDR1 SGHAT, CDR2 FQNNGV. The J segment lost 3 bases and the V segment lost 3 bases, leaving 6 bases of the junction unmatched. The CDR3 is 15 amino acids. The CDR3 bases are TGTGCCAGCAGCTTGGGACAGGGTAGGTTCTACGAGCAGTACGTC. Its translation: CASSLGQGRFYEQYV.

The rearrangement links TRBV9 to TRBJ2-1; D is possibly TRBD2 (5 bases). This CDR3 has 14 residues. CDR1 is SGDLS and CDR2 is YYNGEE in the germline V gene. Trimming removed 0 bases from V and 4 bases from J, with 8 bases in between. The CDR3 loop is CASSVGGSYNEQFF. In DNA, the CDR3 is TGTGCCAGCAGCGTAGGTGGGAGTTACAATGAGCAGTTCTTC.

V usage is TRBV28 and J usage is TRBJ2-7, with D perhaps matching TRBD2 (7 bases). V lost 7 bases and J lost 0, with 16 bases in between. The germline CDR1 and CDR2 sequences are MDHEN and SYDVKM. The CDR3 has 15 amino acids. CDR3 nucleotide sequence: TGTGCCAGCACCGTGGGGGGGGGCAGCTCCTACGAGCAGTACTTC. It encodes CASTVGGGSSYEQYF. The full variable domain, in which reference TRBV28 and TRBJ2-7 provide the parts outside the CDR3, is DVKVTQSSRYLVKRTGEKVFLECVQDMDHENMFWYRQDPGLGLRLIYFSYDVKMKEKGDIPEGYSVSREKKERFSLILESASTNQTSMYLCASTVGGGSSYEQYFGPGTRLTVT.

The CDR3 loop is CASSFGGVSGEQYF. Here the CDR3 DNA reads TGTGCCAGCAGCTTCGGTGGTGTCTCGGGGGAGCAGTACTTC. This chain links TRBV7-9 with TRBJ2-7, with a weak D call TRBD2 (5 bases). With 3 bases removed from V and 7 bases from J, the gap between germline ends came to 16 bases. Germline values: CDR1 SEHNR, CDR2 FQNEAQ (reference sequence). This CDR3 has 14 residues.

The chain uses TRBV2 and TRBJ1-2, with D maybe TRBD1 (5 bases). The CDR3 has 13 amino acids. Per germline, CDR1 SNHLY and CDR2 FYNNEI. The V end lost 3 bases, the J end lost 4 bases, and 9 bases lay between the germline ends. CDR3 in amino acids: CASSDEGAYGYTF. The CDR3 DNA is TGTGCCAGCAGTGATGAAGGGGCCTATGGCTACACCTTC.

The CDR3 region has the DNA TGTGCCAGCAGTTCTACCTCCGGGACAGGATTCATCTACGAGCAGTACGTC. Amino acid sequence: CASSSTSGTGFIYEQYV. The chain is built from TRBV27 and TRBJ2-7; 8 nucleotides line up with TRBD1. The CDR3 totals 17 residues. Unmatched junction bases numbered 14, after V lost 4 bases and J lost 3 bases. Germline-derived CDR1 and CDR2 are MNHEY and SMNVEV (reference sequence).

This clone was observed once. The chain couples TRBV7-3 to TRBJ2-2; 7 bases are a match to TRBD2. There are 16 residues in the CDR3. V trimming: 1 base; J trimming: 6 bases; junction bases outside the gene matches: 8. Per germline, CDR1 SGHTA and CDR2 FQGTGA. CDR3 protein: CASSLNPYSGPGELFF. The CDR3 DNA reads TGTGCCAGCAGCTTAAACCCTTATAGCGGGCCCGGGGAGCTGTTTTTT. The variable domain in full, with the rest retrieved from reference TRBV7-3 and TRBJ2-2, is GAGVSQTPSNKVTEKGKYVELRCDPISGHTALYWYRQSLGQGPEFLIYFQGTGAADDSGLPNDRFFAVRPEGSVSTLKIQRTERGDSAVYLCASSLNPYSGPGELFFGEGSRLTVL.

The chain employs TRBV18 and TRBJ2-5; 12 bases map to TRBD2. The CDR3 extends over 14 amino acids. Looked up from germline, CDR1 is KGHSH and CDR2 is LQKENI. V trimming: 5 bases; J trimming: 5 bases; junction bases outside the gene matches: 3. Here the CDR3 reads CASSKLAGGETQYF. In nucleotides, the CDR3 is TGTGCCAGCTCAAAACTAGCGGGAGGTGAGACCCAGTACTTC.

The genes are TRBV5-4 and TRBJ1-2; possible D gene TRBD1, 6 bases. Germline V gene sequence: CDR1 SGHNT, CDR2 YYREEE (reference sequence). The V end was cut by 0 bases, the J end by 4 bases, with 13 bases between. The CDR3 loop spans 15 amino acids. The CDR3 loop reads CASSLATGFGYGYTF. The CDR3, as DNA: TGTGCCAGCAGCTTGGCTACAGGGTTCGGCTATGGCTACACCTTC.

The V call is TRBV5-8, the J call TRBJ2-2, with a tentative D call TRBD2 (6 bases). With 0 bases removed from V and 1 base from J, the gap between germline ends came to 19 bases. This CDR3 has 19 residues. Germline CDR1 reads SGHTS; CDR2 reads YDEGEE. CDR3 sequence reads: CASSLVSSGREKNTGELFF. DNA for the CDR3: TGTGCCAGCAGCTTGGTTTCAAGCGGGCGAGAAAAGAACACCGGGGAGCTGTTTTTT.

This clone has only a few counts. The V gene is TRBV2, the J gene TRBJ1-5; unclear D gene. The germline V and J ends were trimmed by 4 bases and 6 bases, with 13 bases remaining between them. This CDR3 spans 14 amino acids. The germline gives CDR1 SNHLY, CDR2 FYNNEI. The CDR3 nucleotides are TGTGCCAGCAGTGGGCCCACCGCGGGTCAGCCCCAGCATTTT. Its translation: CASSGPTAGQPQHF.

The chain links TRBV7-2 to TRBJ1-1; no firm D call. V lost 2 bases to trimming and J lost 10 bases, with 26 bases between them. This CDR3 contains 17 residues. Germline values: CDR1 SGHTA, CDR2 FQGNSA. The CDR3 here is CASSLRPQVGQSPGAFF. CDR3 in DNA: TGTGCCAGCAGCTTAAGGCCCCAGGTTGGGCAGAGCCCTGGAGCTTTCTTT.

This clone was seen only once. The chain links TRBV4-2 to TRBJ1-3, with 7 bases lining up with TRBD1. The length of the CDR3 is 16 residues. V shed 0 bases and J 2 bases; nucleotides not matched to a gene: 4. Germline lookup yields CDR1 LGHNA and CDR2 YNFKEQ. For the CDR3, the DNA is TGTGCCAGCAGCCAAGAAGGCACAGGGGCTGGAAACACCATATATTTT. It yields the protein CASSQEGTGAGNTIYF.

The chain has TRBV19 and TRBJ2-7, with 7 bases aligning to TRBD2. This CDR3 region has 16 residues. Germline V gene lookup returns CDR1 LNHDA and CDR2 SQIVND (reference sequence). V was clipped by 1 base and J by 5 bases; unmatched bases: 11. The CDR3 DNA sequence: TGTGCCAGTAGTATAGGACGGGCGGGAGACCCCAACGAGCAGTACTTC. Translating gives CASSIGRAGDPNEQYF.

V and J are TRBV7-2 and TRBJ2-7, with 8 nucleotides matching TRBD2. The germline CDR1 and CDR2 sequences are SGHTA and FQGNSA. The CDR3 is made up of 14 amino acids. The ends lost 5 bases at V and 2 bases at J; junction bases unmatched: 5. CDR3 bases: TGTGCCAGCAGCCTAACTAGCGGACCCTACGAGCAGTACGTC. It encodes CASSLTSGPYEQYV.

CDR3 in amino acids: CAWSPTQGREDEKLFF. CDR3 sequence (DNA): TGTGCCTGGAGTCCGACCCAGGGGAGAGAGGATGAAAAACTGTTTTTT. The chain links TRBV30 to TRBJ1-4, with D maybe TRBD1 (6 bases). V lost 2 bases to trimming and J lost 6 bases, with 19 bases between them. CDR3 length equals 16 residues. Germline V gives CDR1 GTSNPN, CDR2 SVGIG (reference sequence). Variable domain in full (rest from reference TRBV30 and TRBJ1-4): SQTIHQWPATLVQPVGSPLSLECTVEGTSNPNLYWYRQAAGRGLQLLFYSVGIGQISSEVPQNLSASRPQDRQFILSSKKLLLSDSGFYLCAWSPTQGREDEKLFFGSGTQLSVL.

V is TRBV14 and J is TRBJ1-2; perhaps TRBD1 as D (6 bases). CDR3 size: 14 residues. The germline CDR1 and CDR2 sequences are SGHDN and FVKESK. The V end was cut by 0 bases, the J end by 9 bases, with 14 bases between. CDR3 sequence reads: CASSQDRAQGSYTF. As DNA, the CDR3 is TGTGCCAGCAGCCAAGATAGGGCCCAGGGGAGCTACACCTTC. The full variable domain, rest sourced from reference TRBV14 and TRBJ1-2, is EAGVTQFPSHSVIEKGQTVTLRCDPISGHDNLYWYRRVMGKEIKFLLHFVKESKQDESGMPNNRFLAERTGGTYSTLKVQPAELEDSGVYFCASSQDRAQGSYTFGSGTRLTVV.

The chain couples TRBV24-1 to TRBJ1-1, with D maybe TRBD1 (5 bases). Germline V gene lookup returns CDR1 KGHDR and CDR2 SFDVKD. Trimming pared 9 bases from V and 2 bases from J, leaving 12 bases between. The CDR3 sequence is 13 residues long. The CDR3 reads CATRDSLNTEAFF. The DNA of the CDR3 is TGTGCCACCCGGGACTCACTTAACACTGAAGCTTTCTTT.

This clone has a handful of counts. CDR3 region: CASSFGTLNSPLHF. The DNA of the CDR3 is TGTGCCAGCAGCTTCGGGACTCTGAATTCACCCCTCCACTTT. The gene calls are TRBV5-5 and TRBJ1-6, with a weak D call TRBD1 (5 bases). This CDR3 is 14 amino acids long. Trimming took 2 bases from V and 7 from J, leaving 10 bases between them. CDR1 is SGHKS, CDR2 YYEKEE, per germline (reference sequence).